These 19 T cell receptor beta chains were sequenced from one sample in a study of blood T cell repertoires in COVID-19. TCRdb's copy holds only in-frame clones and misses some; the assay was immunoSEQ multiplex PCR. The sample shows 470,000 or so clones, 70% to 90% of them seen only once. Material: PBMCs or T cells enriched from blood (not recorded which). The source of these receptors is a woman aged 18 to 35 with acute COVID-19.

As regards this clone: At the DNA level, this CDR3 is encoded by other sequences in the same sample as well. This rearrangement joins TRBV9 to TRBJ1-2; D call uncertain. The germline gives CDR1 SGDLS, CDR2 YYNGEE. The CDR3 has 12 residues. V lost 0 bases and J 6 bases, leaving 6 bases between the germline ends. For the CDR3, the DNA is TGTGCCAGCAGCGTAGACCGCGATGGCTACACCTTC. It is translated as CASSVDRDGYTF.

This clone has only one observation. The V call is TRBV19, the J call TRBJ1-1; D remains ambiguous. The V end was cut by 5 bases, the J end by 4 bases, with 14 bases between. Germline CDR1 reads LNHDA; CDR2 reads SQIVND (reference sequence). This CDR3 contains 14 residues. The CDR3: CASSAPGLSTEAFF. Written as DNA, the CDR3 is TGTGCCAGTAGTGCCCCGGGGTTATCCACTGAAGCTTTCTTT.

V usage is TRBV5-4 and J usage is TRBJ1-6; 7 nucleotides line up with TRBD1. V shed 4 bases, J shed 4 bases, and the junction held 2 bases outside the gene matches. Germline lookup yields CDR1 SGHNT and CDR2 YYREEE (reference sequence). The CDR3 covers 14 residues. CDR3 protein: CASSAGQYNSPLHF. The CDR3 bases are TGTGCCAGCAGCGCGGGACAGTATAATTCACCCCTCCACTTT.

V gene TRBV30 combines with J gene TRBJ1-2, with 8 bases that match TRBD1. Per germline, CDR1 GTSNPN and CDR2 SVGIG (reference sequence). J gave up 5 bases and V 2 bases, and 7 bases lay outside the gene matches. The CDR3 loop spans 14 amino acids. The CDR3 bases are TGTGCCTGGAGTAGACAGGGGCCCCCTTATGGCTACACCTTC. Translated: CAWSRQGPPYGYTF. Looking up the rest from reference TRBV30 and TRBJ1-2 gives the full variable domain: SQTIHQWPATLVQPVGSPLSLECTVEGTSNPNLYWYRQAAGRGLQLLFYSVGIGQISSEVPQNLSASRPQDRQFILSSKKLLLSDSGFYLCAWSRQGPPYGYTFGSGTRLTVV.

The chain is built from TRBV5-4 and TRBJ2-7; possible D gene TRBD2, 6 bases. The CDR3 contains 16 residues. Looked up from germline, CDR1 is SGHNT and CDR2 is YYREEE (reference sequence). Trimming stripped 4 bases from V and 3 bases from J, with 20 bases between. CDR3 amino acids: CASSRNSGDFGYEQYF. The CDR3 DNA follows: TGTGCCAGCAGCCGGAATAGCGGAGACTTTGGCTACGAGCAGTACTTC.

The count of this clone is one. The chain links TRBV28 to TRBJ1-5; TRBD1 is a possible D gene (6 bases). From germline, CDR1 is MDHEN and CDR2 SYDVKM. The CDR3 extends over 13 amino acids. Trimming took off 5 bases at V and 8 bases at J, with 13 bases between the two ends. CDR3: CASSPTGNEPQHF. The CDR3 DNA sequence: TGTGCCAGCAGTCCTACAGGGAATGAGCCCCAGCATTTT.

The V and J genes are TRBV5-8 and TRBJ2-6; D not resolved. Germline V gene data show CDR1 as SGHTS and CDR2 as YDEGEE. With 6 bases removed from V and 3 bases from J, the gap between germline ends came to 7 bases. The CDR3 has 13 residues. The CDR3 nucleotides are TGTGCCAGCATTCCCAATGGGGCCAACGTCCTGACTTTC. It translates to CASIPNGANVLTF.

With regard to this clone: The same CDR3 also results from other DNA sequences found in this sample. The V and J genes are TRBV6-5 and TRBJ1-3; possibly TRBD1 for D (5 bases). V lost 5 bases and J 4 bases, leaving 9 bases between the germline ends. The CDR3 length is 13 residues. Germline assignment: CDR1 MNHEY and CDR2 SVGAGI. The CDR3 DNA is TGTGCCAGCAGTAGGGGTGCGGGAAACACCATATATTTT. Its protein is CASSRGAGNTIYF.

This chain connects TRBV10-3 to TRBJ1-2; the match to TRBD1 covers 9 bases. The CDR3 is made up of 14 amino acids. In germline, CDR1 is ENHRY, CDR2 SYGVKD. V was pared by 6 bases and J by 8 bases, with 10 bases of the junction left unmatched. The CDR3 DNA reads TGTGCCATCAGCGCCCAACAGGGGGCGGAGGGCTACACCTTC. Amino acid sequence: CAISAQQGAEGYTF.

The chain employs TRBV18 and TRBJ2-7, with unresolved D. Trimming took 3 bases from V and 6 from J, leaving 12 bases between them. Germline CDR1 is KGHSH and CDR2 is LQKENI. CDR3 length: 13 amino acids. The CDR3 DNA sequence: TGTGCCAGCTCACCGTCCCTGAACGGCGAGCAGTACTTC. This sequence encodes CASSPSLNGEQYF. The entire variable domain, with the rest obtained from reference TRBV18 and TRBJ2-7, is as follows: NAGVMQNPRHLVRRRGQEARLRCSPMKGHSHVYWYRQLPEEGLKFMVYLQKENIIDESGMPKERFSAEFPKEGPSILRIQQVVRGDSAAYFCASSPSLNGEQYFGPGTRLTVT.

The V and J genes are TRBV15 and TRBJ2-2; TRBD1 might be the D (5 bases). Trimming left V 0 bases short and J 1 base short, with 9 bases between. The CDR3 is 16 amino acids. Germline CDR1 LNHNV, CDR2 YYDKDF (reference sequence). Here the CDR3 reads CATSRDTTVNTGELFF. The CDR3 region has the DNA TGTGCCACCAGCAGAGACACGACAGTGAACACCGGGGAGCTGTTTTTT.

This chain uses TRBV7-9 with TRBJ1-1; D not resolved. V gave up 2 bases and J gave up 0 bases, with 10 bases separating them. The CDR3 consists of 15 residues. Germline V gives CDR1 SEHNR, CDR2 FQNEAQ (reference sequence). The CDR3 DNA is TGTGCCAGCAGCTTAATTGTGGCCTTGAACACTGAAGCTTTCTTT. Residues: CASSLIVALNTEAFF.

CDR3 in amino acids: CASSFDRSNQPQHF. The CDR3 DNA reads as TGTGCCAGCAGTTTCGACAGAAGCAATCAGCCCCAGCATTTT. This chain joins TRBV27 and TRBJ1-5; TRBD1 is a possible D gene (5 bases). CDR1 MNHEY and CDR2 SMNVEV come from the germline V gene (reference sequence). The CDR3 covers 14 residues. Trimming removed 3 bases from V and 1 base from J, with 7 bases in between.

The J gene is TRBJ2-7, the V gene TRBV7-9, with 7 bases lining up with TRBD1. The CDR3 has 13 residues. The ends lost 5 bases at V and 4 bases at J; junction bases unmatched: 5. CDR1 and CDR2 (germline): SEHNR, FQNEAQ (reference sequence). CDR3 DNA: TGTGCCAGCAGCCTCGGGACAGTTTACGAGCAGTACTTC. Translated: CASSLGTVYEQYF.

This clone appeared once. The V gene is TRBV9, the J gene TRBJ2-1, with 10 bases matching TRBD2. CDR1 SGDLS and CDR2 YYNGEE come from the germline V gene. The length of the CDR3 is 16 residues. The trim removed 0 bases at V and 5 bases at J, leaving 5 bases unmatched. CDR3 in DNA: TGTGCCAGCAGCGTAGTAGGTAGCGGGGGGAACAATGAGCAGTTCTTC. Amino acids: CASSVVGSGGNNEQFF.

The DNA of the CDR3 is TGTGCCAGCAGCGGAACGAACCCCGGGACAGGGACGATGCAAGAGACCCAGTACTTC. This sequence encodes CASSGTNPGTGTMQETQYF. The chain combines TRBV7-8 with TRBJ2-5, with 9 bases identical to TRBD1. CDR3 size: 19 residues. Trimming removed 5 bases from V and 2 bases from J; junction bases left unmatched: 18. Germline CDR1 reads SGHVS; CDR2 reads FQNEAQ. The full variable domain, rest sourced from reference TRBV7-8 and TRBJ2-5, is GAGVSQSPRYKVAKRGQDVALRCDPISGHVSLFWYQQALGQGPEFLTYFQNEAQLDKSGLPSDRFFAERPEGSVSTLKIQRTQQEDSAVYLCASSGTNPGTGTMQETQYFGPGTRLLVL.

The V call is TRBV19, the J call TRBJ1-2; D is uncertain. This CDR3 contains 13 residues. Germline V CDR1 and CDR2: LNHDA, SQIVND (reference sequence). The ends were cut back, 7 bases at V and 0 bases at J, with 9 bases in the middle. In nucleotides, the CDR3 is TGTGCCAGTACCCCCTTAGCTAACTATGGCTACACCTTC. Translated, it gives CASTPLANYGYTF. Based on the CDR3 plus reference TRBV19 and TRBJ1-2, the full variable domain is DGGITQSPKYLFRKEGQNVTLSCEQNLNHDAMYWYRQDPGQGLRLIYYSQIVNDFQKGDIAEGYSVSREKKESFPLTVTSAQKNPTAFYLCASTPLANYGYTFGSGTRLTVV.

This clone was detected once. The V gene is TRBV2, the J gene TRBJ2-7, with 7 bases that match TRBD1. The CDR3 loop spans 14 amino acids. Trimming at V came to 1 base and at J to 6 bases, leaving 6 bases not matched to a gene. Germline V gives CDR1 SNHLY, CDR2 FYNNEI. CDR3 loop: CASSEGRQGPEQYF. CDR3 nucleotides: TGTGCCAGCAGTGAAGGGAGACAGGGACCCGAGCAGTACTTC. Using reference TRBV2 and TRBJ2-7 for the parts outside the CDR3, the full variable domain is EPEVTQTPSHQVTQMGQEVILRCVPISNHLYFYWYRQILGQKVEFLVSFYNNEISEKSEIFDDQFSVERPDGSNFTLKIRSTKLEDSAMYFCASSEGRQGPEQYFGPGTRLTVT.

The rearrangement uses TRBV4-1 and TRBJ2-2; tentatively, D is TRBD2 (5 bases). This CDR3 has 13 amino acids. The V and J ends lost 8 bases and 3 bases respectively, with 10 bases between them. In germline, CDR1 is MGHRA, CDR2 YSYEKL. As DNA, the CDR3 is TGCGCCAGCGAGGGCCCCTACACCGGGGAGCTGTTTTTT. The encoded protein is CASEGPYTGELFF.